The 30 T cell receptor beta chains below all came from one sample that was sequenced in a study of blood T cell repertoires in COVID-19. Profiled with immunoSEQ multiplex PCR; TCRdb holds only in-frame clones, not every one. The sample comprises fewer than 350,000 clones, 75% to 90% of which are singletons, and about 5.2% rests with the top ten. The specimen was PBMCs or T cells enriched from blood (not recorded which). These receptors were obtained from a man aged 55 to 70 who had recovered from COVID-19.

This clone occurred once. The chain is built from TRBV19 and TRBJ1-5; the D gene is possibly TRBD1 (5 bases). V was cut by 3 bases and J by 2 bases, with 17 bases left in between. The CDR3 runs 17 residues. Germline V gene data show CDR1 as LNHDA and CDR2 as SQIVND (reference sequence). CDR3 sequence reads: CASSIQGGGYGNQPQHF. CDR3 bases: TGTGCCAGTAGTATCCAGGGTGGTGGGTATGGCAATCAGCCCCAGCATTTT.

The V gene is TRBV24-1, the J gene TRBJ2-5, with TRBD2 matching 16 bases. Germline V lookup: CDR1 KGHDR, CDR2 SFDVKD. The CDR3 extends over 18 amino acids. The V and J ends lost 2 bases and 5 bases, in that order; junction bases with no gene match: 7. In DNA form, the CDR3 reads TGTGCCACCAGTGATTCAACGGGACTAGCGGGAGGGTGGGAGACCCAGTACTTC. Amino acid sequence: CATSDSTGLAGGWETQYF.

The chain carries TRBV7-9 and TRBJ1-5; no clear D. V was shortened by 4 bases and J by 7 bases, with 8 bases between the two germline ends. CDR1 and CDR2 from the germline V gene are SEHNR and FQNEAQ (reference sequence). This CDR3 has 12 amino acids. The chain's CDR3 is CASSSWQQPQHF. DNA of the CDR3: TGTGCCAGCAGCTCCTGGCAGCAGCCCCAGCATTTT.

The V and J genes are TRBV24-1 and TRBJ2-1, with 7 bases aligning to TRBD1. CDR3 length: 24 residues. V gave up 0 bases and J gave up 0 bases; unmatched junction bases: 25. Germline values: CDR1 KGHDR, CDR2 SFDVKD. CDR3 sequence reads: CATSDLQALRGHSMAESSYNEQFF. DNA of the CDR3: TGTGCCACCAGTGATTTGCAGGCCTTGAGGGGGCATTCTATGGCGGAAAGCTCCTACAATGAGCAGTTCTTC.

The CDR3 DNA reads as TGTGCCAGCAGCTTAACCCCGGACAGCTACAATGAGCAGTTCTTC. This translates into CASSLTPDSYNEQFF. V is TRBV7-2 and J is TRBJ2-1; maybe TRBD1 (6 bases). The CDR3 is 15 amino acids. V gave up 2 bases and J gave up 3 bases, with 11 bases separating them. CDR1 and CDR2 from the germline V gene are SGHTA and FQGNSA.

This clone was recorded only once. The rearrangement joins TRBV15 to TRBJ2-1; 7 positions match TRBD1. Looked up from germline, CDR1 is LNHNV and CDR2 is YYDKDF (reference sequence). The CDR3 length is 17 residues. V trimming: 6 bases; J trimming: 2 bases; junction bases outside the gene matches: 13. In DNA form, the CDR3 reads TGTGCCACCAGAGGAGACAGGGCAAAAGGGCCCTACAATGAGCAGTTCTTC. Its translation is CATRGDRAKGPYNEQFF.

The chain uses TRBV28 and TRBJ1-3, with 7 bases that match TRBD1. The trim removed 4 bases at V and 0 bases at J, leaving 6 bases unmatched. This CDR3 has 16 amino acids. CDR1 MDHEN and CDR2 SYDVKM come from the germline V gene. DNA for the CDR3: TGTGCCAGCAGTTCCCCCAGGGGGGTCTCTGGAAACACCATATATTTT. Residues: CASSSPRGVSGNTIYF.

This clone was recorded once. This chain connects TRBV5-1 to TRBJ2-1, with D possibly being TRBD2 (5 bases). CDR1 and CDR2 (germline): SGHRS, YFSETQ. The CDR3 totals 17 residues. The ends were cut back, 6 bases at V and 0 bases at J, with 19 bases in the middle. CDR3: CASTKLPGKSSYNEQFF. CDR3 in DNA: TGCGCCAGCACTAAGCTTCCGGGGAAAAGCTCCTACAATGAGCAGTTCTTC.

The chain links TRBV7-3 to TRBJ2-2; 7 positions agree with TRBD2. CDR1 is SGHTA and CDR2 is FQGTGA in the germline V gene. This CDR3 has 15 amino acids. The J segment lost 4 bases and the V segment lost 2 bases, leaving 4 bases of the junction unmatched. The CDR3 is CASSLLGGSTGELFF. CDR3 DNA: TGTGCCAGCAGCTTACTGGGGGGGAGCACCGGGGAGCTGTTTTTT.

Here the CDR3 reads CASTLTGAEAFF. The CDR3 DNA sequence: TGTGCCAGCACTTTAACGGGGGCTGAAGCTTTCTTT. The rearrangement joins TRBV7-9 to TRBJ1-1, with TRBD1 as a possible D gene (5 bases). The CDR3 runs to 12 residues. The germline CDR1 and CDR2 sequences are SEHNR and FQNEAQ (reference sequence). V was clipped by 7 bases and J by 6 bases, with 12 bases between them.

CDR3 loop: CASSLGAGAGEQFF. The CDR3 DNA sequence: TGTGCCAGCAGCTTAGGTGCGGGAGCTGGGGAGCAGTTCTTC. J is TRBJ2-1 and V is TRBV7-2, with 7 bases lining up with TRBD2. The V gene end was trimmed by 1 base and the J gene end by 10 bases; junction bases not matched to a gene: 7. CDR1 is SGHTA and CDR2 is FQGNSA in the germline V gene. This CDR3 is built from 14 residues.

In DNA form, the CDR3 reads TGTGCCAGTAGTATAGTACAGGCCAGCAAAGAGACCCAGTACTTC. Translation: CASSIVQASKETQYF. The chain links TRBV19 to TRBJ2-5, with D possibly being TRBD1 (5 bases). The V end was cut by 1 base, the J end by 3 bases, with 12 bases between. The germline gives CDR1 LNHDA, CDR2 SQIVND (reference sequence). This CDR3 spans 15 amino acids.

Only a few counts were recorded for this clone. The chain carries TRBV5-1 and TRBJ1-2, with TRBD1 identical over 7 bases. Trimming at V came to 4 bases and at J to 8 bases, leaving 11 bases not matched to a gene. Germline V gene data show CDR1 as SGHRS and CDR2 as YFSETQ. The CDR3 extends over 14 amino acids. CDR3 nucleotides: TGCGCCAGCAGCATCGACAGGGTGCAAGGCGGCTACACCTTC. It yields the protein CASSIDRVQGGYTF.

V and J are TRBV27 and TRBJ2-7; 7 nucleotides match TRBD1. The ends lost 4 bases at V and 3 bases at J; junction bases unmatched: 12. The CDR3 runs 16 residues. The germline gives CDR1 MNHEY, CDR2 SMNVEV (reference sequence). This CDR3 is CASSSTTEGAYYEQYF. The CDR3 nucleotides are TGTGCCAGCAGTTCTACCACCGAGGGGGCCTACTACGAGCAGTACTTC.

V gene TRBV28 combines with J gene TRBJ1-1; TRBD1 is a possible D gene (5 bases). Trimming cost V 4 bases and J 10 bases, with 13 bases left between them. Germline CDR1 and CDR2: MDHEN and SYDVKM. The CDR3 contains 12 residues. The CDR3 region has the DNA TGTGCCAGCAGTTCCCGACAGTTCGTAGCTTTCTTT. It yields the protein CASSSRQFVAFF.

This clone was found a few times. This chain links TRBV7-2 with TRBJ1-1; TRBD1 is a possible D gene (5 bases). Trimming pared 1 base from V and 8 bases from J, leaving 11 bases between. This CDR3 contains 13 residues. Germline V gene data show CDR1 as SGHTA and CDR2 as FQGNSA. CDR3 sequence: CASSLGGPTEAFF. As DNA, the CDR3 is TGTGCCAGCAGCTTAGGGGGCCCTACAGAAGCTTTCTTT.

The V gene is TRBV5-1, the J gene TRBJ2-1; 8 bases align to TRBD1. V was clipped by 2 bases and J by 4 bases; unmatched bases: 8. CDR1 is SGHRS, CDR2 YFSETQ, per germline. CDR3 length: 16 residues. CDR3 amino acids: CASSFQGAGGYNEQFF. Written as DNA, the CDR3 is TGCGCCAGCAGCTTCCAGGGGGCAGGGGGGTACAATGAGCAGTTCTTC.

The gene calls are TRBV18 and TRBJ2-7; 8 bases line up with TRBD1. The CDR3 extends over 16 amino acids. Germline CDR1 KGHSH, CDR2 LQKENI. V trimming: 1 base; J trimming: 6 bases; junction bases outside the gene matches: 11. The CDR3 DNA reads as TGTGCCAGCTCACCACTCGGGGCAGGGGGCATCGGCGAGCAGTACTTC. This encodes CASSPLGAGGIGEQYF.

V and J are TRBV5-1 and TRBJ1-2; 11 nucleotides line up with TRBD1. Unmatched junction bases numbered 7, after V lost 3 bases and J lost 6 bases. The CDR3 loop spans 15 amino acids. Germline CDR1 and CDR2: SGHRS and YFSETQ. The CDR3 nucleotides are TGCGCCAGCAGCTCCGGACAGGGGGCGACTCATGGCTACACCTTC. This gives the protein CASSSGQGATHGYTF.

CDR3 amino acids: CASSLSWGMNTEAFF. Here the CDR3 DNA reads TGTGCCAGCAGTTTAAGTTGGGGCATGAACACTGAAGCTTTCTTT. The genes are TRBV6-2 or TRBV6-3 and TRBJ1-1; TRBD1 might be the D (5 bases). Trimming took off 4 bases at V and 0 bases at J, with 12 bases between the two ends. The CDR3 contains 15 residues. Germline V CDR1 and CDR2: MNHEY, SVGEGT.

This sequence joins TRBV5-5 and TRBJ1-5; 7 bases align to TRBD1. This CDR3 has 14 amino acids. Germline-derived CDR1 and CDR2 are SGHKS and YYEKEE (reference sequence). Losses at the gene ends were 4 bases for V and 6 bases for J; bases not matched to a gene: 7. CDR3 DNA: TGTGCCAGCAGCCAAAGACAGGGTACTCAGCCCCAGCATTTT. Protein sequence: CASSQRQGTQPQHF.

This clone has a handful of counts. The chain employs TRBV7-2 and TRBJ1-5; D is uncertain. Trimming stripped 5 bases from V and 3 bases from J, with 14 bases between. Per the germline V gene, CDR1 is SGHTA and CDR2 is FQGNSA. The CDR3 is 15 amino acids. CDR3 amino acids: CASSNYGANNQPQHF. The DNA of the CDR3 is TGTGCCAGCAGCAACTACGGCGCGAACAATCAGCCCCAGCATTTT.

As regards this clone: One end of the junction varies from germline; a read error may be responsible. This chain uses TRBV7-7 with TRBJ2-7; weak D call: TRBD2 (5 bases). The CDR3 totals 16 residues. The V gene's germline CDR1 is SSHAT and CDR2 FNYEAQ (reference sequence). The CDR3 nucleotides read TGTGCTAGCAGCTTAAGGGCGCTGAAGGGAGATTACGAGCAGTACTTC. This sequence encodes CASSLRALKGDYEQYF. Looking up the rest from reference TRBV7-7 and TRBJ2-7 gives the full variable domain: GAGVSQSPRYKVTKRGQDVTLRCDPISSHATLYWYQQALGQGPEFLTYFNYEAQPDKSGLPSDRFSAERPEGSISTLTIQRTEQRDSAMYRCASSLRALKGDYEQYFGPGTRLTVT.

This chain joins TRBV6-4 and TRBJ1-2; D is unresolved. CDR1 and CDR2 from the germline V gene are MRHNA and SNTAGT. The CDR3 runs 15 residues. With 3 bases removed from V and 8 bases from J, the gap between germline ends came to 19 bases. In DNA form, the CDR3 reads TGTGCCAGCAGTGAAGGCCCTGGGCCCGCGGGAGGCTACACCTTC. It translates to CASSEGPGPAGGYTF.

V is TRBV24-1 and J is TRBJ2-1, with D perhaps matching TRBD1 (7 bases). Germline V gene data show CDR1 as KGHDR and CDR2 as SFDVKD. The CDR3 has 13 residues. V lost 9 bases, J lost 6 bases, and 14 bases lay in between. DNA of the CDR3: TGTGCCACCGGGCGGGACAGCATCAATGAGCAGTTCTTC. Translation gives CATGRDSINEQFF.

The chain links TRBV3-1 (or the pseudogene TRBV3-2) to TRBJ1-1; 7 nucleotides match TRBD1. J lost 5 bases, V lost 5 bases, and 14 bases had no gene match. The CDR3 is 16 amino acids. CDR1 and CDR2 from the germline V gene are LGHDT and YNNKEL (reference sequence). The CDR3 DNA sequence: TGTGCCAGCAGCTCCCAGGGGGAGATTGGCTTGACTGAAGCTTTCTTT. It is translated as CASSSQGEIGLTEAFF.

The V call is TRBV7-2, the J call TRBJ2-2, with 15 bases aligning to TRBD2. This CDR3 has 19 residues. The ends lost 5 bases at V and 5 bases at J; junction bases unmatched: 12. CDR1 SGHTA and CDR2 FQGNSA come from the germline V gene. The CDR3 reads CASSRRSSGLAGGTGELFF. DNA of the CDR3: TGTGCCAGCAGCCGCCGATCCTCGGGACTAGCGGGAGGTACCGGGGAGCTGTTTTTT.

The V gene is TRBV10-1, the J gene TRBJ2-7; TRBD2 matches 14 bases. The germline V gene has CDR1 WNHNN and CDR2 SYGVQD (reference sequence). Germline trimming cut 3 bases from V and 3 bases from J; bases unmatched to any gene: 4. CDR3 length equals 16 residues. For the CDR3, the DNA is TGCGCCAGCAGTGAAGGGACTAGCGGGAGAGGCTACGAGCAGTACTTC. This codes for CASSEGTSGRGYEQYF.

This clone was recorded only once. The CDR3, as DNA: TGTGCCAGCAGAACACTGGGGACAGGGCATGCCTACGAGCAGTACTTC. Its translation: CASRTLGTGHAYEQYF. The chain joins TRBV27 to TRBJ2-7, with TRBD1 identical over 9 bases. V lost 6 bases to trimming and J lost 2 bases; unmatched junction nucleotides: 11. Germline assignment: CDR1 MNHEY and CDR2 SMNVEV (reference sequence). The CDR3 covers 16 residues.

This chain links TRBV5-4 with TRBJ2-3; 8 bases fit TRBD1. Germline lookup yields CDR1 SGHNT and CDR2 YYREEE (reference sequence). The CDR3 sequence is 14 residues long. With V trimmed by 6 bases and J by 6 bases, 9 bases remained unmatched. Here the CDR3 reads CASTRTGTADTQYF. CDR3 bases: TGTGCCAGCACCCGGACAGGGACCGCGGATACGCAGTATTTT.